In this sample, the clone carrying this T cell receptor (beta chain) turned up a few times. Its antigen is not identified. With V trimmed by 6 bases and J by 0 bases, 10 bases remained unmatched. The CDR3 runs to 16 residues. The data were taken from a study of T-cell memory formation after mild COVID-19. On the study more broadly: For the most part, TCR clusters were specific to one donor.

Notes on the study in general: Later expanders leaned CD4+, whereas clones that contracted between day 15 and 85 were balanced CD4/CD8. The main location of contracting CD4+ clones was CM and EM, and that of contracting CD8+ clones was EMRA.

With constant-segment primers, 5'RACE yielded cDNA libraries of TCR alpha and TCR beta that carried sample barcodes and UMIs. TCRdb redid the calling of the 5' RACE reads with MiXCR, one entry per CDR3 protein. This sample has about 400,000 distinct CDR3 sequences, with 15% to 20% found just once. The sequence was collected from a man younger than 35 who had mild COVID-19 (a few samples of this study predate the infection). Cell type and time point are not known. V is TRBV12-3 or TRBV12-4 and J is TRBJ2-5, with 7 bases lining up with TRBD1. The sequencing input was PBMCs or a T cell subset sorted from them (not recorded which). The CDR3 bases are TGTGCCAGCAGACAGACAGGGAAGGCGAACCAAGAGACCCAGTACTTC. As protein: CASRQTGKANQETQYF.